This T cell receptor beta chain was found in a study of shared clonotypes between healthy human individuals (dated by TCRdb to between 2020 and 2021). Describing the broader study: The cohort comprised a couple of women and three men aged 18 to 49 years. Leukapheresis yielded between about 0.94 and 10 billion PBMCs per donor. To increase sequencing depth and limit assay-specific biases, different laboratories used diverse techniques to prepare libraries and sequence TCR repertoires. Per donor, three plates each were used for CD4 naive and CD4 memory, two for CD8 naive, and one for CD8 memory. Blood TCR repertoires of about five healthy adults were deeply sequenced to estimate repertoire size and the extent of clonotype sharing between individuals.

For this clone: Its antigen has not been determined. Within one base of it there is no much larger clone, and no base qualities were kept.

The germline V and J ends show losses of 6 bases and 2 bases respectively, and no gene match explains 8 bases of the junction. The CDR3 sequence holds 15 residues, the cysteine and phenylalanine included. Only the CDR3 DNA stays, 45 bases, in frame from base 1. The CDR1 and CDR2 encoded by the germline V gene are MRHNA and SNTAGT. Using the deep immunoSEQ assay, TCR CDR3 regions were amplified from genomic DNA by multiplex PCR. Extracted genomic DNA from each cell subset was spread evenly across all wells of several immunoSEQ 96-well plates, with each plate serving as a replicate. Each replicate PCR for sorted subsets received approximately 200 ng genomic DNA, equal to roughly 33,000 T cell genomes. Purified libraries were measured with a Qubit 3.0 fluorometer, size-checked on a Bioanalyzer 2100, and measured again with the KAPA Library Quantification kit. Every immunoSEQ 96-well plate was sequenced on a dedicated single-read 150-cycle Illumina NextSeq 550 flow cell. As for how the authors treated the data: The immunoSEQ output contained only junctional sequences without quality scores, so filtering could not match that applied to full-length reads. Sequences were annotated with PyIR, a Python wrapper for IgBLAST v1.9, using IMGT germline references to assign V/J genes and CDR3. Reads with weak V/J assignments (E-value above 1e-6), missing CDR3, stop codons, out-of-frame junctions, or ambiguous translated residues were removed. V3J clonotypes were defined by identical inferred V gene, J gene, and CDR3 amino acid sequence. To compute the percentage overlap between repertoires, the number of shared unique clonotypes was divided by the size of the smaller repertoire. RTK rarefaction, the Chao1 estimator, and Recon v2.1 estimates of unobserved clonotypes were used to assess repertoire richness. OLGA was used to compute generation probabilities for all TCRbeta clonotypes that the gDNA method yielded from a handful of donors. Sourced from immuneACCESS, this table was stored by TCRdb with only in-frame sequences that have V and J called. A share of the clones is absent; for the studies checked, an unresolved V gene accounts for under half, and the remainder has no known explanation. That table supplies the V and J calls and clone size; D and trimming were determined from the DNA. For this sample there are 2 million to 2.5 million clones; 85% to 95% appear just once. The leading ten clones occupy more than 0.35% of the sample.

Study-level results and caveats: Incomplete sequencing was indicated by rarefaction of sorted-subset datasets, despite the large sequencing depth. Clonotypes shared by all four sorted-subset donors showed higher generation probabilities than non-shared clonotypes. Sharing across a few donors was observed for approximately 5% of naive CD4, less than 4% of naive CD8, about 2.3% of memory CD4, and less than 0.45% of memory CD8 clonotypes. The genetic and exposure-history diversity represented was limited by the small number of donors. Pairwise subsampling led to the expectation that sequencing depth would affect the degree of clonotype sharing among donors. Naive subsets generally had larger estimated clonotype richness than memory subsets did. Sampling was limited to blood, and TCR repertoires in tissue likely differ from TCR repertoires in blood.

Donors were healthy HIV-negative adults with no recently reported acute infections or vaccinations. Every donor was a Caucasian adult residing in Nashville, Tennessee, USA. CD4+ T cells were enriched through magnetic negative selection, after which naive cells were positively selected on CD45RA and the remaining negative fraction served as the memory subset. Blood was obtained by leukapheresis, after which PBMCs were separated by Ficoll-Histopaque density gradient centrifugation and cryopreserved in liquid nitrogen vapor phase. Purity and quantity of every magnetically sorted T cell population were checked by analytical flow cytometry. Genomic DNA was isolated from every sorted fraction and measured by UV absorbance on a Nanodrop 2000c.

This receptor was taken from a man aged 18 to 35 in good health. Some clones in this sample may be carry-over from other donors' samples. The rearranged chain carries TRBV6-4 and TRBJ1-1; a stretch of 8 junction bases matches TRBD1. The sequencing sample was made of naive CD4+ T cells from PBMCs. Sample cell subset or site, as interpreted from the label and publication: CD45RA+ positively selected. The nucleotide sequence is TGTGCCAGCAGATTAGAGGACAGGGATAACACTGAAGCTTTCTTT. It translates as CASRLEDRDNTEAFF.